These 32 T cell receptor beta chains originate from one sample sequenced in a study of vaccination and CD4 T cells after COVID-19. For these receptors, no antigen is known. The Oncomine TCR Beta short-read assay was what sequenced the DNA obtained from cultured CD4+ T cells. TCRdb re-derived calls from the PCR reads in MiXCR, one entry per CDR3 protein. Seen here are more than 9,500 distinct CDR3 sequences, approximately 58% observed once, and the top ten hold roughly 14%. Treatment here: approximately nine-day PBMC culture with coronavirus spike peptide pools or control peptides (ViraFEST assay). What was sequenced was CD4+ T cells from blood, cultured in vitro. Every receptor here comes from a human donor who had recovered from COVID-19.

The CDR3 spells CATSDPGKPQHF. The CDR3 nucleotides read TGTGCCACCAGTGATCCGGGAAAGCCCCAGCATTTT. The V call is TRBV24-1, the J call TRBJ1-5; D gene uncertain. CDR1 KGHDR and CDR2 SFDVKD come from the germline V gene. The CDR3 contains 12 residues. Deletions cut 3 bases from V and 8 bases from J, with 7 bases between.

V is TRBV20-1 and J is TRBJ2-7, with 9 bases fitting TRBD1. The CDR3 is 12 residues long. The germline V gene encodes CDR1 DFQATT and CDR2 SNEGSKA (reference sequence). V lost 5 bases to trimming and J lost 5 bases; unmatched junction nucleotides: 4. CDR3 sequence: CSAPDRGDEQYF. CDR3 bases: TGCAGTGCTCCCGACAGGGGGGACGAGCAGTACTTC.

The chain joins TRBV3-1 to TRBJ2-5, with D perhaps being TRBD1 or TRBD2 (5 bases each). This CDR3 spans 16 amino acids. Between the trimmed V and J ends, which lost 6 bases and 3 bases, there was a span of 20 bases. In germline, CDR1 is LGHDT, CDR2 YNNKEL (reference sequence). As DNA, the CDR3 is TGTGCCAGCAGGTCCCCGGGGCATCGAAACAAAGAGACCCAGTACTTC. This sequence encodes CASRSPGHRNKETQYF.

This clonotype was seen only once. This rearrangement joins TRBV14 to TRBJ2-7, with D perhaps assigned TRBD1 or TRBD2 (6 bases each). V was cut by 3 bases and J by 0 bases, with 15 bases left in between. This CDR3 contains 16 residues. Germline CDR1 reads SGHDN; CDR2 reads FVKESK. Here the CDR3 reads CASSQATGRSSYEQYF. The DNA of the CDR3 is TGTGCCAGCAGCCAGGCCACAGGGAGGAGCTCCTACGAGCAGTACTTC.

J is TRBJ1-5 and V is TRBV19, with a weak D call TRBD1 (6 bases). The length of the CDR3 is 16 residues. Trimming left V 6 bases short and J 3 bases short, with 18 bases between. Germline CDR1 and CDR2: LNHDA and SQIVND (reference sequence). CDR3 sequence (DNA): TGTGCCAGTAGCCTTACAGGGTGGGGTCTCAATCAGCCCCAGCATTTT. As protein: CASSLTGWGLNQPQHF.

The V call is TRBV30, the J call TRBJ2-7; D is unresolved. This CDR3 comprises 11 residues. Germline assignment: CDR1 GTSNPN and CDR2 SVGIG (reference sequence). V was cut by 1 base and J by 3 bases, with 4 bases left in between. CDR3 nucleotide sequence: TGTGCCTGGAGTGCCTACTACGAGCAGTACTTC. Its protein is CAWSAYYEQYF.

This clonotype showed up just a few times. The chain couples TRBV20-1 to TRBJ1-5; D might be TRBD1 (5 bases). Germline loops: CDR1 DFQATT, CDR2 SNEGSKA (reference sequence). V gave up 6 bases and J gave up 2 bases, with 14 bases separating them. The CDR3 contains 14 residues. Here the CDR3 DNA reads TGCAGTGCCCGGATACCGGGGGGCAATCAGCCCCAGCATTTT. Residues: CSARIPGGNQPQHF.

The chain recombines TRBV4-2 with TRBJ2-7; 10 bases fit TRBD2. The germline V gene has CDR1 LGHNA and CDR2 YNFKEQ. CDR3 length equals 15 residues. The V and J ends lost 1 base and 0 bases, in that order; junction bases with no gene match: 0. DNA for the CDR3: TGTGCCAGCAGCCAAGGACTAGCGGGCTCCTACGAGCAGTACTTC. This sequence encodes CASSQGLAGSYEQYF.

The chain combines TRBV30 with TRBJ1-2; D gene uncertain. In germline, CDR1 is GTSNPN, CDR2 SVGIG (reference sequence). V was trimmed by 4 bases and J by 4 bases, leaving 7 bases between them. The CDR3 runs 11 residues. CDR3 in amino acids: CAWNGFYGYTF. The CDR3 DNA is TGTGCCTGGAACGGGTTCTATGGCTACACCTTC.

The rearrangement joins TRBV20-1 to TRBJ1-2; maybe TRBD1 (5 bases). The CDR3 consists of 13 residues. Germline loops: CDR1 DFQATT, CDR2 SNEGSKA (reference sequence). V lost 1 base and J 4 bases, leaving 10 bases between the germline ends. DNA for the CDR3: TGCAGTGCTAGAGGTGGGGCGCTCTATGGCTACACCTTC. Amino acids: CSARGGALYGYTF.

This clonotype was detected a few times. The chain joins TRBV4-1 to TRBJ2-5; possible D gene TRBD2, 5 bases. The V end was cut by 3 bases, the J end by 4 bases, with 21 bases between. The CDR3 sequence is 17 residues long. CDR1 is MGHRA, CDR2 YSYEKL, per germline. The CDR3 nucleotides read TGCGCCAGCAGCCAGCCCTATCGGGGTGGTGAAGGAGAGACCCAGTACTTC. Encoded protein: CASSQPYRGGEGETQYF.

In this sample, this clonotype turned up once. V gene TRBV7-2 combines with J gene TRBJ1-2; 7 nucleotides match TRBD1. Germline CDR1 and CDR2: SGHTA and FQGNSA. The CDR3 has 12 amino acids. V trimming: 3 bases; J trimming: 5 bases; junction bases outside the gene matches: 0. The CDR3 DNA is TGTGCCAGCAGCTTGACAGGGTATGGCTACACCTTC. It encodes CASSLTGYGYTF.

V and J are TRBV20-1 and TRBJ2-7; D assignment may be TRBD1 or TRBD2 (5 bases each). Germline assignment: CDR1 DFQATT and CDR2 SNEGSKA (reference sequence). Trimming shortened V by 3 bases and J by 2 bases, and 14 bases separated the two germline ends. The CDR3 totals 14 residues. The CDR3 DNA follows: TGCAGTGCTAGGCAAACGGGGCGGACCTACGAGCAGTACTTC. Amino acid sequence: CSARQTGRTYEQYF.

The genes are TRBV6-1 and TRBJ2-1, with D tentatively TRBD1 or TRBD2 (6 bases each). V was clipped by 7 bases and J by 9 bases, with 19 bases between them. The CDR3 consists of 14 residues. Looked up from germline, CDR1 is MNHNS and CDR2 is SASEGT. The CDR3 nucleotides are TGTGCCAGCACCACCGCGGGGCCGACAGGTGAGCAGTTCTTC. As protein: CASTTAGPTGEQFF.

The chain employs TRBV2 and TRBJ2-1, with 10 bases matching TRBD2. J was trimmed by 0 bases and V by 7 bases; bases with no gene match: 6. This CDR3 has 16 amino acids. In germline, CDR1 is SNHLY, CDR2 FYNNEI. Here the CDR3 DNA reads TGTGCCAGCATAGGAACTAGCGGGACCTCCTACAATGAGCAGTTCTTC. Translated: CASIGTSGTSYNEQFF.

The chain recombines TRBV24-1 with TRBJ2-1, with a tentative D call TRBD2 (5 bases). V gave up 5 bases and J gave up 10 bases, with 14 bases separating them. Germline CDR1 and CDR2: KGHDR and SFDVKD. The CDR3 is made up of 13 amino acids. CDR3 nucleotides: TGTGCCACCAGTGGGGCTAGCAGCGGCGAGCAGTTCTTC. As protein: CATSGASSGEQFF.

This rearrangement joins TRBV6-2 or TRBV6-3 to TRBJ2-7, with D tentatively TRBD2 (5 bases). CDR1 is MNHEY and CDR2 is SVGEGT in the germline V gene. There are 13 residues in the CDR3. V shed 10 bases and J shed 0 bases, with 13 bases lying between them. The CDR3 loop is CATGLLSSYEQYF. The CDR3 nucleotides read TGTGCCACCGGACTGTTAAGCTCCTACGAGCAGTACTTC.

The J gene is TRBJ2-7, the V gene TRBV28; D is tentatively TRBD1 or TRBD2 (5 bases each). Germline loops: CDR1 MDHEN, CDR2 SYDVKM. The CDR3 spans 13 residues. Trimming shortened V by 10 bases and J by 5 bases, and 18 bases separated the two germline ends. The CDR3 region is CATSGRPVHEQYF. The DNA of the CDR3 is TGTGCCACCTCGGGGCGTCCAGTCCACGAGCAGTACTTC.

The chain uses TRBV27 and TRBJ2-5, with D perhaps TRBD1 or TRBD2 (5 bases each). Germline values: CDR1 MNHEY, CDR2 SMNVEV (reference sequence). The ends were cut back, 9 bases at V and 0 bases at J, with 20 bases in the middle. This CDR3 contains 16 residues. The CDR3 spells CASGRGAGAYQETQYF. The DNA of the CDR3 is TGTGCCAGTGGGCGAGGGGCTGGGGCGTACCAAGAGACCCAGTACTTC.

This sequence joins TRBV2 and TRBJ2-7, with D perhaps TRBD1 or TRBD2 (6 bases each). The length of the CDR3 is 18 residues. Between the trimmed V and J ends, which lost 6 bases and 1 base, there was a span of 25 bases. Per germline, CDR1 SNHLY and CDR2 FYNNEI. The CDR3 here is CASRRRGRETGMSYEQYF. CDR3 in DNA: TGTGCCAGCAGACGGAGGGGCAGAGAAACAGGGATGTCCTACGAGCAGTACTTC.

The chain's CDR3 is CASSRGTGSETQYF. The DNA of the CDR3 is TGTGCCAGCAGTCGAGGGACAGGGTCAGAGACCCAGTACTTC. The chain is built from TRBV6-2 or TRBV6-3 and TRBJ2-5; 9 nucleotides agree with TRBD1. Germline-derived CDR1 and CDR2 are MNHEY and SVGEGT. The CDR3 has 14 residues. The V and J ends lost 5 bases and 4 bases, in that order; junction bases with no gene match: 5.

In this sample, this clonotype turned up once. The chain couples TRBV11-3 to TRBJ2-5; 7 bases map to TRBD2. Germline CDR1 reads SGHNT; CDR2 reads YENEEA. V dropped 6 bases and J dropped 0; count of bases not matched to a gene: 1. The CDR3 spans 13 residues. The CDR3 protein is CASSSGYQETQYF. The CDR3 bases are TGTGCCAGCAGTAGCGGGTACCAAGAGACCCAGTACTTC.

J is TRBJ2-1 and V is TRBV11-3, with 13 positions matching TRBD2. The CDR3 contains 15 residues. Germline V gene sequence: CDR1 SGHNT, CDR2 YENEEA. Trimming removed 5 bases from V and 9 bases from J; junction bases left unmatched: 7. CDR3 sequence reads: CASSRTSGSLGEQFF. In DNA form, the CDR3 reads TGTGCCAGCAGCCGGACTAGCGGGAGTCTCGGTGAGCAGTTCTTC.

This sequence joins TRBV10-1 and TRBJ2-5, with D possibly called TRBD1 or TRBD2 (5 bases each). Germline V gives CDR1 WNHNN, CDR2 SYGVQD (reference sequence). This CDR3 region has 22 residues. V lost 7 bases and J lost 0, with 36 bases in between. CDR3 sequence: CASKYNDSDLGWDPWDQETQYF. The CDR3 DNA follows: TGCGCCAGCAAATACAATGACAGTGACCTAGGTTGGGACCCTTGGGACCAAGAGACCCAGTACTTC.

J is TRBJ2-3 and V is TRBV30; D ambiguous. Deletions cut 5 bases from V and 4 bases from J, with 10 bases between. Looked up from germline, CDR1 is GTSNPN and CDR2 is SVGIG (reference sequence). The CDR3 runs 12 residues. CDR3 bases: TGTGCCTGGGGGGTAAACGCAGATACGCAGTATTTT. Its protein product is CAWGVNADTQYF.

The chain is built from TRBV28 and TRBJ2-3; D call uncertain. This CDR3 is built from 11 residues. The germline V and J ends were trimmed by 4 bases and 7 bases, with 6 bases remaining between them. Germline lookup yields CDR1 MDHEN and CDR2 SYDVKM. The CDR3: CASSSEYTQYF. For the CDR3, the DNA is TGTGCCAGCAGTTCGGAGTATACGCAGTATTTT.

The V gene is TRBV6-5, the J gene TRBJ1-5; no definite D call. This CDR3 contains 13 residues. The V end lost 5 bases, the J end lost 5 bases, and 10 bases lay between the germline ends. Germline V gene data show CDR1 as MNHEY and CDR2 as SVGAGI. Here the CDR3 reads CASSRLEDQPQHF. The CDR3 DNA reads TGTGCCAGCAGTCGCTTAGAAGATCAGCCCCAGCATTTT.

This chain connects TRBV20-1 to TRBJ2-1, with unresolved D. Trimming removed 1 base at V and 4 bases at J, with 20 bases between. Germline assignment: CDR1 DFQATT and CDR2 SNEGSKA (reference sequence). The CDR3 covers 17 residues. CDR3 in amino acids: CSARVQFWFSRYNEQFF. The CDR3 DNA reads TGCAGTGCTAGAGTACAGTTCTGGTTCAGCCGATACAATGAGCAGTTCTTC.

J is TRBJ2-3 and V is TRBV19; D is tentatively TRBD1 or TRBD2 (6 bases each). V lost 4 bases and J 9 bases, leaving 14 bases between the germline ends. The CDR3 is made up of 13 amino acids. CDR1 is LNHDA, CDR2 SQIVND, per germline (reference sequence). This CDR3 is CASSTSRRGTQYF. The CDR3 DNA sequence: TGTGCCAGTAGTACCTCCCGGAGGGGGACGCAGTATTTT. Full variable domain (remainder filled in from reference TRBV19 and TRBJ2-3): DGGITQSPKYLFRKEGQNVTLSCEQNLNHDAMYWYRQDPGQGLRLIYYSQIVNDFQKGDIAEGYSVSREKKESFPLTVTSAQKNPTAFYLCASSTSRRGTQYFGPGTRLTVL.

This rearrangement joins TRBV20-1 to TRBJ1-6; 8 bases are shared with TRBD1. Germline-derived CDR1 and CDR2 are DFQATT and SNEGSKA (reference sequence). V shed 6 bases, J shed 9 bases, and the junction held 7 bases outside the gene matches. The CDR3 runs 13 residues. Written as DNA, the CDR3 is TGCAGTGCCCTGGACAGGGCCATTTCACCCCTCCACTTT. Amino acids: CSALDRAISPLHF.

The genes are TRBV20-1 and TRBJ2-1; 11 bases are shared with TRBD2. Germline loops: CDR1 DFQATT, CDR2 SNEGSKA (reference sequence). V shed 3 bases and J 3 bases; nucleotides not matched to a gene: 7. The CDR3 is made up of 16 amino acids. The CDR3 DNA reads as TGCAGTGCTAGCCCCTTGACTAGCGGGGACTACAATGAGCAGTTCTTC. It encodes CSASPLTSGDYNEQFF.

The CDR3 sequence is CASRWGDTQYF. Written as DNA, the CDR3 is TGTGCCAGCAGGTGGGGGGATACGCAGTATTTT. The chain uses TRBV6-1 and TRBJ2-3; D may be TRBD1 or TRBD2 (5 bases each). Germline V gene data show CDR1 as MNHNS and CDR2 as SASEGT. V gave up 6 bases and J gave up 6 bases, with 7 bases separating them. The CDR3 runs 11 residues.